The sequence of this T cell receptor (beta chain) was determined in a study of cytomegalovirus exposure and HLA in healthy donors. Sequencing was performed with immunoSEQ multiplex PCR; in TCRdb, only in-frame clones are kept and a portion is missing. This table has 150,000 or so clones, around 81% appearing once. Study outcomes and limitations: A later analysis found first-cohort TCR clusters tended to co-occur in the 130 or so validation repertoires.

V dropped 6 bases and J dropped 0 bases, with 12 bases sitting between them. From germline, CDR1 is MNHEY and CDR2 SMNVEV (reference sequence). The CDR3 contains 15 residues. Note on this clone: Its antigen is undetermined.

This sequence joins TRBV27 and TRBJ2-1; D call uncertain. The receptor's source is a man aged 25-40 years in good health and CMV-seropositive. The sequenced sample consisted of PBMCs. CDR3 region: CASRTTTASYNEQFF. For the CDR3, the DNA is TGTGCCAGCAGAACTACAACTGCCTCCTACAATGAGCAGTTCTTC.